Sequencing of this T cell receptor (beta chain) was carried out in a study of vaccination and CD4 T cells after COVID-19 (dated by TCRdb to the early 2020s). About the study as a whole: SARS-CoV-2 positivity had been established in the convalescent patients by nasal swab PCR, and mild disease was recorded in several of these patients and severe disease in one. Post-COVID blood samples were collected from convalescent patients a median of about 92 days after diagnosis, with a range of about 30 to 161 days. The time from the second vaccine dose to post-vaccine blood sampling had a median of approximately 72 days and ranged from roughly 13 to 241 days. Control cultures received a CEFX viral epitope pool as the positive control, an HIV-1 Nef peptide pool as the negative control, or no peptide. The convalescent cohort included six males and four females, with two Hispanic individuals, seven Caucasians, two Asians and one multiracial person. Participants got two doses of the Pfizer-BioNTech BNT162b2 vaccine (n=8) or two doses of the Moderna mRNA-1273 vaccine (n=2). In under twelve COVID-19 convalescent patients and a handful of infection-naive healthy vaccine recipients, researchers compared the spike-specific CD4+ TCR repertoire from before mRNA vaccination with the repertoire from after. For stimulating the cultures, overlapping spike peptide pools were used, derived from SARS-CoV-2 as well as from the common cold coronaviruses HCoV-NL63, HCoV-OC43 and HCoV-229E.

The treatment or condition tag for this specimen amounts to: roughly 11-day PBMC culture with coronavirus spike peptide pools or control peptides (ViraFEST assay). To expand antigen-specific T cells with peptide pools and then pick out the expanded clonotypes through TCR sequencing, the study relied on the ViraFEST assay. The convalescent patients' positive SARS-CoV-2 PCR tests fell between March and December 2020, which was before the Alpha, Beta and Delta variants emerged in the United States. Each well held more than 1.5 million PBMCs cultured in IMDM containing around 5% human AB serum and roughly 10 IU/ml IL-2, with about 10 ug/ml peptide pools added. On days 3 and 7, half of the culture medium was replaced with fresh IL-2-containing medium. After approximately eleven days of culture, CD4+ T cells were isolated by negative selection using the EasySep CD4+ T cell isolation kit. Ficoll-Paque Plus gradient centrifugation was used to isolate PBMCs from whole blood, and the isolated PBMCs were then either used fresh or cryopreserved at -140C. Culture conditions were generally each tested in triplicate wells.

The paper as a whole reports these results and caveats: The study included relatively few convalescent patients and did not analyze early timepoints after natural infection. Among convalescent patients, a median 86.3% of the SARS-CoV-2-reactive clones seen after vaccination appeared only after vaccination, which suggests priming specific to the vaccine. In convalescent patients, nearly all vaccine-specific clones (304 of 307) were found to be mono-reactive for SARS-CoV-2 spike rather than cross-reactive with common cold coronaviruses. The median number of SARS-CoV-2-reactive clonotypes rose from approximately 20 after infection to 30 to 45 after vaccination, but the change was not significant.

This clonotype is regarded as medium-sized (0.01 to 0.1%). Its antigen is still unknown. It has no much larger one-base neighbor in the sample; base qualities were not kept. Preparation of the library involved PCR. DNA from cultured CD4+ T cells underwent TCR sequencing with the Oncomine TCR Beta short-read assay at the Johns Hopkins FTIC core. Genomic DNA was extracted from the cultured CD4+ T cells with the QIAamp micro DNA kit. Oncomine TCR Beta libraries from cultured CD4+ T cells were pooled using unique dual indexes and sequenced on an Illumina iSeq 100. The original methods were these. Non-productive sequences were filtered out, and CDR3s that did not start with C, did not end with F or W, or were shorter than 7 amino acids were discarded. Antigen-specific clonotypes were identified using the MANAFEST web application through comparison of peptide-stimulated wells with reference and other culture wells. Positive clones required FDR below 0.05, an odds ratio above 5, and productive frequency above 0.1% in at least two of three replicate wells. Clonotypes that were significantly expanded in both SARS-CoV-2 spike wells and at least one common cold coronavirus spike condition were defined as cross-reactive. Levenshtein distances (stringdist) and unrooted phylogenetic trees (ape) in R version 3.6.1 were used to assess CDR3 homology. In-frame beta chains were kept once TCRdb had trimmed the public reads at Q25 with fastp and called clones with MiXCR. Rows with one shared CDR3 protein collapse into an entry with the most common genes and DNA. TCRdb assigned the V and J calls; the authors' analysis was not used. The sample includes about 26,000 distinct CDR3 sequences, with 64% observed a single time. About 5% of the sample goes to the ten largest clones.

This receptor was taken from a human donor who had recovered from COVID-19. The sequenced sample consisted of CD4+ T cells from blood, cultured in vitro.

The CDR3 protein: CSVEAGRSHGYTF. The nucleotide sequence is TGCAGCGTTGAAGCGGGAAGGTCCCATGGCTACACCTTC. The sequence joins TRBV29-1 to TRBJ1-2, with the D gene uncertain. The germline V gene supplies CDR1 SQVTM and CDR2 ANQGSEA. The V and J ends are trimmed by 1 base and 6 bases, leaving 12 bases between them. Including cysteine and phenylalanine, the CDR3 has 13 amino acids. The sequence is cut down to CDR3 DNA, 39 bases in frame from base 1.